This T cell receptor beta chain was recorded in a study of blood T cell repertoires in COVID-19. Repertoires were generated with immunoSEQ multiplex PCR, while TCRdb's copy carries only in-frame clones and drops some. This table holds around 180,000 clones, 88% found once. The V end lost 5 bases, the J end lost 8 bases, and 21 bases lay between the germline ends. Germline assignment: CDR1 SGHAT and CDR2 FQNNGV. The length of the CDR3 is 16 residues. This rearrangement joins TRBV11-2 to TRBJ1-4; weak D call: TRBD1 (6 bases). Sequenced: peripheral blood. This receptor was obtained from a man between 60 and 70 years old with acute or convalescent COVID-19. The CDR3 reads CASSHHQAGEREKLFF. The DNA of the CDR3 is TGTGCCAGCAGCCATCATCAGGCAGGGGAACGGGAAAAACTGTTTTTT.